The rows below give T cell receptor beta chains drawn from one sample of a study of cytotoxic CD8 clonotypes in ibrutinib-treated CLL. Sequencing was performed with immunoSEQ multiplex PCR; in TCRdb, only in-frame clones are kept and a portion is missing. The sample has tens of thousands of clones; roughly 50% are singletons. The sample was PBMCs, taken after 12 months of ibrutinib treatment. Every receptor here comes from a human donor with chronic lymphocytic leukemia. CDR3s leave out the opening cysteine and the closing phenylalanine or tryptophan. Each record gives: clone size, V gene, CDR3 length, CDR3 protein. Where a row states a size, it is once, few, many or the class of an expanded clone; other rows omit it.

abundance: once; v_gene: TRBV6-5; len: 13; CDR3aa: ASSYSAGDTDTQY
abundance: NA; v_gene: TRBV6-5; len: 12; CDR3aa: ASSSWRGNQPQH
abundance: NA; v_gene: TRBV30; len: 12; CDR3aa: AWKGDLNTGELF
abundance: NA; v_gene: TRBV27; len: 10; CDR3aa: ASSLLGAEAF
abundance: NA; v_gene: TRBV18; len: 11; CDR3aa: ATTSDGTDTQY
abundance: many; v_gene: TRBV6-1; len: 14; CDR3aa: ASSALQGASGNTIY
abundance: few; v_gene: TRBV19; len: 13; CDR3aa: ASRPPGGVNYGYT
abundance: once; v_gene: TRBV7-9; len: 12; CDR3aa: ASSLAQGVGEQF
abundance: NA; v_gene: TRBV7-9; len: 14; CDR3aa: ASSLDAGYSNQPQH
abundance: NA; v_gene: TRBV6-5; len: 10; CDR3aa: ASFDRTDTQY
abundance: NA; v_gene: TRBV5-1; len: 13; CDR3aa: ASTRRLGITGELF
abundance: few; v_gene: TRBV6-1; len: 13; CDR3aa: ASRGEGLYNSPLH
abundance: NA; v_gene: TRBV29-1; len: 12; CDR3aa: SAVGGRAYNEQF
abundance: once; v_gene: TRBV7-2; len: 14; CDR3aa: ASSLSGSSSYNEQF
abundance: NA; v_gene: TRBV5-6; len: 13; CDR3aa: ASSLRRTSSETQY
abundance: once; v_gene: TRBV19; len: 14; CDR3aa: ASRNSWTGENSPLH
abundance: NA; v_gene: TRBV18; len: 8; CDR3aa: ASSPDTQY
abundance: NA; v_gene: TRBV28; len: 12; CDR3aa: ASSLPMETGHYV
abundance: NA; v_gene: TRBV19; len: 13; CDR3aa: ASSPRTGSNWEQY
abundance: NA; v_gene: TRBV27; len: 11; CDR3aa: ASSFWGDREAF
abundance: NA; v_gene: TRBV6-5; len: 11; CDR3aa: ASSYRVDQPQH
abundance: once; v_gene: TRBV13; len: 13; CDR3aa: ASSLMVAPYNEQF
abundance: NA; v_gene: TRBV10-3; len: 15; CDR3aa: AISGRLAGGNDYEQY
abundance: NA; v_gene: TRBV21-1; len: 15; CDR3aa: ASSQEPRCGRVYEQY
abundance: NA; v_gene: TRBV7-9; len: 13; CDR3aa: ASSLIPTLGEKLF
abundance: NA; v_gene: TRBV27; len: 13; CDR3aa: ASSLSGGRGDTQY
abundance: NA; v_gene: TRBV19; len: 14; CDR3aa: ASSTPRDGINYGYT
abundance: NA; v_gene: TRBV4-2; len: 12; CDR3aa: ASSSSTRRAEQY
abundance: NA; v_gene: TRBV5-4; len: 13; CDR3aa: ASTSGDSGRYKQY
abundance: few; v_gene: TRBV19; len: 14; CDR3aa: ASSSTSGGTGDTQY
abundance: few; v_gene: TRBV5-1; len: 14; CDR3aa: ASSPGTVILVEKLF
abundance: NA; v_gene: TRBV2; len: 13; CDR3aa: ASRLRTSGGAALN
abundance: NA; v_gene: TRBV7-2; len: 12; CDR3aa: ASSLAPGTGELF
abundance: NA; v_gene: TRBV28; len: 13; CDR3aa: ASSPQGRFTDTQY
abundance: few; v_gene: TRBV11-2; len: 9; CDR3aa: ASSLYKRGY
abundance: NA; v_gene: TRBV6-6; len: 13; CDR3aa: ASSFQGMGNQPQH
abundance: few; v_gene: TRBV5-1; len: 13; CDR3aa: ASSFTGDHTDTQY
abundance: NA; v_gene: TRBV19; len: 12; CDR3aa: ASSTQGWQETQY
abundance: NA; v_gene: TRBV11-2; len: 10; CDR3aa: ASSPPGYEQY
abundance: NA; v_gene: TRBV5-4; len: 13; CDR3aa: ASSLGGGATGELF
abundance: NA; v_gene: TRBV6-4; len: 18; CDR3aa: ASSDSRSPWRDKINQPQH
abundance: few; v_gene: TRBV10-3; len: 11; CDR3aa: AVARLERNEQF
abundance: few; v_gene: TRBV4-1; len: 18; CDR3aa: ASSQDPGSSSLPSTDTQY
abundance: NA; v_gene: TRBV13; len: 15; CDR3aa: ASSPRRGRQSGTEAF
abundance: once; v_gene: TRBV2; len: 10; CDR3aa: ASPTHTDTQY
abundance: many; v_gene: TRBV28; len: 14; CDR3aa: ASSPSEGLGGYTQY
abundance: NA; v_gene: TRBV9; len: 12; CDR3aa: ASSVDQGYYEQY
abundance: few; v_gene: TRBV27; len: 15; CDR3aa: ASSTLVGLVGTDTQY
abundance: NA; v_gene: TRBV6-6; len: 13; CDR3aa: ASGPRGGSGNTIY